The 25 T cell receptor delta chains below were found in one sample sequenced in a study of delta chains in infants with herpesvirus infections. Reverse transcription of PBMC RNA used primers specific for the gamma and delta chains. TCRdb reanalysed the RT-PCR reads via CATT. The sample consists of hundreds of delta-chain clones, around 40% of them appearing once. Sample: peripheral blood, taken at time point 3 of longitudinal follow-up. These receptors all come from a human donor who was a Ugandan infant, either HIV-exposed or HIV-unexposed (not recorded which).

Concerning this clone itself: A far bigger clonotype differs at one base, so this is likely a read error. V gene TRDV1 combines with J gene TRDJ1; 8 positions match TRDD3. The V gene's germline CDR1 is TSWWSYY and CDR2 QGS. The CDR3 contains 21 residues. CDR3 bases: TGTGCTCTTAGGGAACTGGCCTACAAGGAGGTCTGGGGGACCGACACCGATAAACTCATCTTT. Its protein product is CALRELAYKEVWGTDTDKLIF.

As regards this clone: A far larger clone is just one base off, so this is likely a read error. The chain joins TRDV1 to TRDJ1, with 10 bases fitting TRDD3. This CDR3 region has 22 residues. J gave up 0 bases and V 2 bases, and 21 bases lay outside the gene matches. Germline V gives CDR1 TSWWSYY, CDR2 QGS. The CDR3 is CALGEGPLYWGMSPPYTDKLIF. In DNA, the CDR3 is TGTGCTCTTGGGGAAGGTCCTCTCTACTGGGGGATGTCCCCTCCGTACACCGATAAACTCATCTTT.

With respect to this clone: A single base is all that separates this from a far larger clone, so a read error is likely. The V gene is TRDV3, the J gene TRDJ1, with TRDD3 matching 10 bases. The V and J ends lost 3 bases and 0 bases, in that order; junction bases with no gene match: 19. The CDR3 is made up of 19 amino acids. Germline lookup yields CDR1 TVYSNPD and CDR2 GDNSRS (reference sequence). CDR3 nucleotides: TGTGCCTTCCGACAACCCCACCGGGGGATACGCCCGTACACCGATAAACTCATCTTT. Translated: CAFRQPHRGIRPYTDKLIF. Complete variable domain (other parts from reference TRDV3 and TRDJ1): CDKVTQSSPDQTVASGSEVVLLCTYDTVYSNPDLFWYRIRPDYSFQFVFYGDNSRSEGADFTQGRFSVKHILTQKAFHLVISPVRTEDSATYYCAFRQPHRGIRPYTDKLIFGKGTRVTVEP.

A word on this clone: Since a far larger clone is one base different, this is likely a read error. V and J are TRDV1 and TRDJ1; tentatively, D is TRDD2 (6 bases). The CDR3 contains 20 residues. CDR1 TSWWSYY and CDR2 QGS come from the germline V gene. The V end lost 7 bases, the J end lost 0 bases, and 30 bases lay between the germline ends. The CDR3 spells CALVNSFFLRYSYYTDKLIF. The CDR3 region has the DNA TGTGCTCTTGTCAATTCATTCTTCCTCCGATACTCTTACTACACCGATAAACTCATCTTT.

By share, this clone ranks as large. The rearrangement uses TRDV1 and TRDJ2; a possible D gene is TRDD2 (5 bases). Trimming cost V 3 bases and J 4 bases, with 24 bases left between them. The CDR3 runs 19 residues. Germline V gene data show CDR1 as TSWWSYY and CDR2 as QGS. CDR3 in amino acids: CALGESRVRPSSPTAQLFF. Here the CDR3 DNA reads TGTGCTCTTGGGGAGTCTCGGGTAAGACCTTCATCCCCGACAGCACAACTCTTCTTT.

Within the sample, this clone is large (0.1 to 1%). The rearrangement joins TRDV1 to TRDJ1, with 8 bases aligning to TRDD3. V lost 4 bases, J lost 11 bases, and 21 bases stayed unmatched. The germline gives CDR1 TSWWSYY, CDR2 QGS. The CDR3 covers 17 residues. CDR3 residues: CALGGFSYWGAGGCLIF. In nucleotides, the CDR3 is TGTGCTCTTGGGGGATTCTCGTACTGGGGGGCCGGCGGGTGTCTCATCTTT.

This chain connects TRDV3 to TRDJ2, with 11 bases that match TRDD3. The CDR3 runs to 17 residues. Germline V gene data show CDR1 as TVYSNPD and CDR2 as GDNSRS (reference sequence). Losses at the gene ends were 3 bases for V and 2 bases for J; bases not matched to a gene: 11. The CDR3 nucleotides are TGTGCCTTAGTTCGACTGGGGGATAAGTCCTTGACAGCACAACTCTTCTTT. As protein: CALVRLGDKSLTAQLFF.

In this sample, this clone turned up a few times. A clone one base away is much larger, so this may be a read error. The gene calls are TRDV1 and TRDJ1; D assignment may be TRDD2 or TRDD3 (6 bases each). V was shortened by 5 bases and J by 0 bases, with 43 bases between the two germline ends. Germline V lookup: CDR1 TSWWSYY, CDR2 QGS. The CDR3 is made up of 25 amino acids. The CDR3 loop is CALGTLTSRFFLYGTGIRDTDKLIF. The CDR3 DNA follows: TGTGCTCTTGGGACCTTAACCTCAAGGTTCTTCCTTTATGGAACTGGGATTAGGGACACCGATAAACTCATCTTT.

Details on this clone: This may come from a read error, since a much larger clone is one base off. The sample carries other DNA sequences with the same CDR3. The DNA for the CDR3 is TGTGCCTGTGACGCCTCTTTCCCTACTGGGGGAAGTTTAGCTTTGACAGCACAACTCTTCTTC. Translating gives CACDASFPTGGSLALTAQLFF. V and J are TRDV2 and TRDJ2; 9 positions agree with TRDD3. Per germline, CDR1 GEAIGNYY and CDR2 EKD. The CDR3 is made up of 21 amino acids.

The table lists this clone with a few counts. A far larger clone lies a single base away; this is likely a read error. The chain is built from TRDV1 and TRDJ1; D perhaps matches TRDD2 (6 bases). CDR3 length: 21 residues. Trimming shortened V by 1 base and J by 2 bases, and 29 bases separated the two germline ends. Germline V gene lookup returns CDR1 TSWWSYY and CDR2 QGS. In DNA form, the CDR3 reads TGTGCTCTTGGGGAACCCTTCCGGGGGGTAAAGGGCCCAGGGGTGACCGATAAACTCATCTTT. Its translation is CALGEPFRGVKGPGVTDKLIF.

On this clone: Since a much larger clone is just one base distant, this may be a read error. The chain joins TRDV2 to TRDJ3; 12 nucleotides agree with TRDD3. The CDR3 length is 21 residues. Germline V CDR1 and CDR2: GEAIGNYY, EKD. Trimming took 3 bases from V and 2 from J; bases not matched to a gene: 13. The CDR3 loop reads CACDPIWGIRPSPWDTRQMFF. In nucleotides, the CDR3 is TGTGCCTGTGACCCTATCTGGGGGATACGCCCTAGCCCCTGGGACACCCGACAGATGTTTTTC.

As to this clone: Since a much larger clone is just one base distant, this may be a read error. The chain couples TRDV1 to TRDJ2; 10 nucleotides line up with TRDD3. Germline V CDR1 and CDR2: TSWWSYY, QGS. The V and J ends lost 1 base and 4 bases, in that order; junction bases with no gene match: 27. The CDR3 has 24 amino acids. CDR3 residues: CALGERSLWMWVGDTPKETAQLFF. The CDR3 nucleotides read TGTGCTCTTGGGGAACGTTCCCTATGGATGTGGGTGGGGGATACCCCTAAGGAGACAGCACAACTCTTCTTT.

Concerning this clone itself: The likely explanation is a read error, given a far larger clone one base away. The gene calls are TRDV1 and TRDJ1; the match to TRDD3 covers 8 bases. Trimming at V came to 2 bases and at J to 0 bases, leaving 23 bases not matched to a gene. Looked up from germline, CDR1 is TSWWSYY and CDR2 is QGS. This CDR3 region has 22 residues. As DNA, the CDR3 is TGTGCTCTTGGGGAAAGGCGGATACGAGTACTGGGGGTAATATGGAACACCGATAAACTCATCTTT. Residues: CALGERRIRVLGVIWNTDKLIF.

Regarding this clone: A much larger clone sits a single nucleotide away, making a read error possible. The rearrangement uses TRDV1 and TRDJ1, with TRDD3 identical over 8 bases. Germline assignment: CDR1 TSWWSYY and CDR2 QGS. After removal of 6 bases from V and 4 bases from J, the junction contained 22 bases not matched to a gene. The CDR3 length is 19 residues. The CDR3 region is CALGQWRYWGFSPNDKLIF. DNA for the CDR3: TGTGCTCTTGGCCAGTGGAGGTACTGGGGGTTTTCCCCCAACGATAAACTCATCTTT.

To note about this clone: A read error is likely here: a far larger clone is one base away. The chain employs TRDV3 and TRDJ1, with 9 bases identical to TRDD3. Germline CDR1 is TVYSNPD and CDR2 is GDNSRS (reference sequence). Trimming at V came to 1 base and at J to 4 bases, leaving 22 bases not matched to a gene. CDR3 length equals 19 residues. CDR3 residues: CAFIGLTWGIITYIDKLIF. The DNA for the CDR3 is TGTGCCTTTATAGGCCTAACTTGGGGGATAATCACGTACATCGATAAACTCATCTTT.

By sample fraction, this clone is medium-sized. This rearrangement joins TRDV1 to TRDJ1; 12 positions agree with TRDD3. This CDR3 contains 23 residues. Per the germline V gene, CDR1 is TSWWSYY and CDR2 is QGS. The J segment lost 7 bases and the V segment lost 1 base, leaving 28 bases of the junction unmatched. Written as DNA, the CDR3 is TGTGCTCTTGGGGAACGTAGACCGGGGCAAGTTGGACCTACTGGGGGATACAAGATTAAACTCATCTTT. Translation: CALGERRPGQVGPTGGYKIKLIF.

As regards this clone: This likely came from a read error, as a far larger clone is one base away. The V and J genes are TRAV38-2/DV8 and TRDJ1; 10 bases agree with TRDD3. This CDR3 comprises 23 residues. Losses at the gene ends were 9 bases for V and 4 bases for J; bases not matched to a gene: 36. From germline, CDR1 is TSESDYY and CDR2 QEAYKQQN. The CDR3 loop reads CASTRPFPTPFLGGYARNDKLIF. The CDR3 nucleotides read TGTGCTTCCACTCGCCCGTTTCCTACTCCCTTCTTAGGGGGATACGCGAGAAACGATAAACTCATCTTT.

This clone is hyperexpanded by share. This sequence joins TRDV1 and TRDJ1, with 7 bases matching TRDD3. With V trimmed by 0 bases and J by 3 bases, 7 bases remained unmatched. The CDR3 contains 16 residues. Germline CDR1 reads TSWWSYY; CDR2 reads QGS. The CDR3 here is CALGELFMGYPDKLIF. CDR3 nucleotides: TGTGCTCTTGGGGAACTTTTCATGGGATACCCCGATAAACTCATCTTT.

Details on this clone: A read error likely explains this, since a far larger clone differs by one base. V is TRDV1 and J is TRDJ1, with 7 positions matching TRDD3. Germline trimming cut 4 bases from V and 0 bases from J; bases unmatched to any gene: 26. This CDR3 has 22 amino acids. Per the germline V gene, CDR1 is TSWWSYY and CDR2 is QGS. Here the CDR3 DNA reads TGTGCTCTTGGGGGACTCCCGTACTGGGGCCGAGCAACCAGGGCGTACACCGATAAACTCATCTTT. It specifies CALGGLPYWGRATRAYTDKLIF.

On this clone: It is likely a read error: a sequence one base away is far more abundant. The chain combines TRDV1 with TRDJ1; 10 positions agree with TRDD3. The CDR3 consists of 18 residues. V was clipped by 5 bases and J by 1 base; unmatched bases: 13. Germline-derived CDR1 and CDR2 are TSWWSYY and QGS. The CDR3 loop reads CALGFAPYWGMATDKLIF. The CDR3 DNA follows: TGTGCTCTTGGGTTCGCTCCGTACTGGGGGATGGCCACCGATAAACTCATCTTT.

This clone has only a few counts. This likely traces to a read error, being one base from a far larger clone. For the J gene the call is TRDJ1; the V gene lacks a call; TRDD3, the D gene given by the table, was not confirmed from the DNA. This CDR3 has 14 residues. CDR3 loop: CSVLGERDTDKLIF. CDR3 coding DNA: TGTTCGGTACTGGGGGAGAGAGACACCGATAAACTCATCTTT.

This clone is large by share. This same CDR3 is encoded by further DNA sequences in the sample. This rearrangement joins TRDV1 to TRDJ1; D possibly corresponds to TRDD3 (5 bases). Trimming removed 3 bases at V and 3 bases at J, with 8 bases between. CDR3 length: 13 amino acids. From germline, CDR1 is TSWWSYY and CDR2 QGS. Here the CDR3 DNA reads TGTGCTCTTGGGGACCCGATACCCGATAAACTCATCTTT. It translates to CALGDPIPDKLIF.

Regarding this clone: Given a far larger clone just one base away, this is likely a sequencing read error. The gene calls are TRDV1 and TRDJ3, with 8 bases fitting TRDD3. The germline gives CDR1 TSWWSYY, CDR2 QGS. J lost 3 bases, V lost 2 bases, and 12 bases had no gene match. The CDR3 is 20 amino acids. The CDR3 region has the DNA TGTGCTCTTGGGGAATCGACGAGGGGATACTGGCGCTGGGACACCCGACAGATGTTTTTC. Protein product: CALGESTRGYWRWDTRQMFF.

In this sample, this clone is large. Other DNA sequences within the sample encode an identical CDR3. The genes are TRDV1 and TRDJ1; a possible D gene is TRDD3 (7 bases). The germline CDR1 and CDR2 sequences are TSWWSYY and QGS. Trimming took off 4 bases at V and 0 bases at J, with 45 bases between the two ends. The CDR3 loop spans 26 amino acids. The CDR3 sequence is CALGGPVLPGLGVEGLYVGYTDKLIF. For the CDR3, the DNA is TGTGCTCTTGGGGGCCCTGTCCTTCCGGGCCTGGGGGTCGAGGGTTTGTACGTCGGCTACACCGATAAACTCATCTTT.

This clone was picked up one time. A single base separates this from a much larger clone, so it may be a read error. The chain employs TRDV1 and TRDJ2; the match to TRDD3 covers 12 bases. The CDR3 is 22 amino acids. Germline CDR1 and CDR2: TSWWSYY and QGS. CDR3 amino acids: CALGELPPTNPTGGYMTTQLFF. CDR3 in DNA: TGTGCTCTTGGGGAACTCCCCCCGACTAACCCTACTGGGGGATACATGACAACACAACTCTTCTTT.